These 31 T cell receptor beta chains originate from one sample sequenced in a study of cytomegalovirus exposure and HLA in healthy donors. PCR was performed using 60 Vbeta and 13 Jbeta primers. The repertoire was sequenced with immunoSEQ multiplex PCR; TCRdb's copy has only in-frame clones and lacks some. The table counts 130,000 or so clones; 2.2% lies in the top ten. Specimen: PBMCs. The receptors were gathered from a woman aged 18-29 years in good health and CMV-seronegative.

The V call is TRBV11-1, the J call TRBJ2-5; D is perhaps TRBD2 (5 bases). Deletions cut 2 bases from V and 7 bases from J, with 11 bases between. Germline values: CDR1 SGHAT, CDR2 FQDESV (reference sequence). This CDR3 spans 13 amino acids. The CDR3 protein is CASSLSREGTQYF. Here the CDR3 DNA reads TGTGCCAGCAGCTTAAGCCGGGAAGGGACCCAGTACTTC.

The chain is built from TRBV4-2 and TRBJ2-1; 8 bases agree with TRBD2. CDR3 size: 16 residues. The V gene's germline CDR1 is LGHNA and CDR2 YNFKEQ. Trimming at V came to 3 bases and at J to 3 bases, leaving 7 bases not matched to a gene. The CDR3 sequence: CASSQGSGAHYNEQFF. CDR3 in DNA: TGTGCCAGCAGCCAGGGTAGCGGGGCCCACTACAATGAGCAGTTCTTC.

V is TRBV6-5 and J is TRBJ2-1; TRBD2 matches at 8 bases. V was pared by 2 bases and J by 5 bases, with 5 bases of the junction left unmatched. The CDR3 is made up of 15 amino acids. The germline CDR1 and CDR2 sequences are MNHEY and SVGAGI. This chain's CDR3 is CASSYTIAGHNEQFF. Here the CDR3 DNA reads TGTGCCAGCAGTTACACCATAGCGGGACACAATGAGCAGTTCTTC.

The CDR3 DNA follows: TGTGCCAGCAGTTACGCGACAGGAGTCACAGATACGCAGTATTTT. Protein sequence: CASSYATGVTDTQYF. This chain connects TRBV6-6 to TRBJ2-3, with a weak D call TRBD1 (6 bases). Between the trimmed V and J ends, which lost 2 bases and 2 bases, there was a span of 11 bases. From germline, CDR1 is MNHNY and CDR2 SVGAGI (reference sequence). This CDR3 has 15 residues.

The chain uses TRBV27 and TRBJ2-3; the match to TRBD2 covers 13 bases. The junction had 10 bases not matched to a gene; V was cut back by 7 bases and J by 0 bases. The CDR3 sequence is 18 residues long. The germline V gene encodes CDR1 MNHEY and CDR2 SMNVEV (reference sequence). The CDR3 here is CASTPLAGGPLSTDTQYF. The DNA of the CDR3 is TGTGCCAGCACGCCACTAGCGGGAGGGCCATTAAGCACAGATACGCAGTATTTT.

The rearrangement links TRBV12-5 to TRBJ1-2; no definite D call. Trimming removed 6 bases at V and 8 bases at J, with 13 bases between. Germline V gene data show CDR1 as LGHNT and CDR2 as FRNRAP. CDR3 length: 12 amino acids. Here the CDR3 reads CASGFSGGGYTF. The DNA for the CDR3 is TGTGCTAGTGGATTCTCGGGCGGGGGCTACACCTTC.

This rearrangement joins TRBV2 to TRBJ2-1, with D tentatively TRBD2 (6 bases). V lost 6 bases and J lost 7, with 10 bases in between. Germline loops: CDR1 SNHLY, CDR2 FYNNEI. The CDR3 totals 12 residues. Here the CDR3 DNA reads TGTGCCAGCAGACGAAGCGGGAATGAGCAGTTCTTC. Amino acids: CASRRSGNEQFF.

In nucleotides, the CDR3 is TGTGCCAGCAGCCAGAATCAGCCCCAGCATTTT. Protein sequence: CASSQNQPQHF. The V call is TRBV5-8, the J call TRBJ1-5, with D unclear. V was clipped by 4 bases and J by 4 bases, with 3 bases between them. Per the germline V gene, CDR1 is SGHTS and CDR2 is YDEGEE. There are 11 residues in the CDR3. The variable domain in full, with the rest retrieved from reference TRBV5-8 and TRBJ1-5, is EAGVTQSPTHLIKTRGQQATLRCSPISGHTSVYWYQQALGLGLQFLLWYDEGEERNRGNFPPRFSGRQFPNYSSELNVNALELEDSALYLCASSQNQPQHFGDGTRLSIL.

The V call is TRBV5-1, the J call TRBJ1-5, with 7 positions matching TRBD1. The length of the CDR3 is 16 residues. Germline V gene data show CDR1 as SGHRS and CDR2 as YFSETQ. Trimming at V came to 4 bases and at J to 3 bases, leaving 10 bases not matched to a gene. The CDR3 loop reads CASSPGTALVNQPQHF. The CDR3 coding sequence is TGCGCCAGCAGCCCAGGGACAGCCTTAGTCAATCAGCCCCAGCATTTT.

The chain has TRBV11-2 and TRBJ2-7; 9 bases map to TRBD1. V shed 4 bases and J 4 bases; nucleotides not matched to a gene: 8. CDR1 and CDR2 (germline): SGHAT, FQNNGV. The CDR3 is 15 residues long. The DNA for the CDR3 is TGTGCCAGCAGCTCTTTACAGGGGGCTAAGTACGAGCAGTACTTC. It is translated as CASSSLQGAKYEQYF.

CDR3 loop: CASSYSEGQGHEAFF. CDR3 DNA sequence: TGTGCCAGCAGTTACTCTGAGGGACAGGGGCATGAAGCTTTCTTT. The chain has TRBV6-6 and TRBJ1-1, with 10 positions matching TRBD1. This CDR3 comprises 15 residues. V was pared by 0 bases and J by 7 bases, with 5 bases of the junction left unmatched. Looked up from germline, CDR1 is MNHNY and CDR2 is SVGAGI (reference sequence).

The chain carries TRBV19 and TRBJ2-3; 8 bases align to TRBD1. Trimming at V came to 6 bases and at J to 0 bases, leaving 5 bases not matched to a gene. The CDR3 runs 15 residues. From germline, CDR1 is LNHDA and CDR2 SQIVND (reference sequence). Written as DNA, the CDR3 is TGTGCCAGTAGCGACAGGGGCTTTAGCACAGATACGCAGTATTTT. The encoded protein is CASSDRGFSTDTQYF.

The V call is TRBV7-3, the J call TRBJ2-2; D may be TRBD2 (5 bases). This CDR3 comprises 15 residues. Germline V gene lookup returns CDR1 SGHTA and CDR2 FQGTGA. Trimming left V 1 base short and J 4 bases short, with 10 bases between. Here the CDR3 reads CASSLREGGTGELFF. The CDR3 DNA follows: TGTGCCAGCAGCTTAAGAGAGGGTGGCACCGGGGAGCTGTTTTTT.

The CDR3 sequence is CASSEATGRRGGYTF. In nucleotides, the CDR3 is TGTGCCAGCAGTGAGGCCACCGGCCGGCGGGGAGGCTACACCTTC. The gene calls are TRBV6-1 and TRBJ1-2, with no clear D. The germline V gene has CDR1 MNHNS and CDR2 SASEGT. V was pared by 3 bases and J by 8 bases, with 19 bases between. CDR3 length: 15 residues.

V and J are TRBV5-1 and TRBJ1-2; TRBD1 is a possible D gene (5 bases). The CDR3 is made up of 14 amino acids. The V end lost 4 bases, the J end lost 5 bases, and 15 bases lay between the germline ends. Germline loops: CDR1 SGHRS, CDR2 YFSETQ. CDR3 amino acids: CASSPWGEGYGYTF. For the CDR3, the DNA is TGCGCCAGCAGCCCGTGGGGGGAAGGGTATGGCTACACCTTC.

V gene TRBV11-3 combines with J gene TRBJ2-7; weak D call: TRBD2 (6 bases). Trimming pared 5 bases from V and 1 base from J, leaving 9 bases between. There are 13 residues in the CDR3. CDR1 and CDR2 from the germline V gene are SGHNT and YENEEA. The DNA for the CDR3 is TGTGCCAGCAGCCGGGAGAGTTCCTACGAGCAGTACTTC. Translating it yields CASSRESSYEQYF.

This rearrangement joins TRBV10-3 to TRBJ2-1, with 11 positions matching TRBD2. The CDR3 runs 15 residues. With 6 bases clipped from V and 6 bases from J, the junction kept 7 bases outside the gene matches. From germline, CDR1 is ENHRY and CDR2 SYGVKD. The CDR3 DNA reads as TGTGCCATCAGCGAAATAGCGGGAGGGCCCAATGAGCAGTTCTTC. It is translated as CAISEIAGGPNEQFF.

This chain uses TRBV6-4 with TRBJ2-2; 11 positions match TRBD2. The V gene's germline CDR1 is MRHNA and CDR2 SNTAGT. J was trimmed by 4 bases and V by 2 bases; bases with no gene match: 6. The CDR3 runs 17 residues. In DNA form, the CDR3 reads TGTGCCAGCAGTGACACTAGCGGGAGTCAGGGCACCGGGGAGCTGTTTTTT. This codes for CASSDTSGSQGTGELFF.

In DNA form, the CDR3 reads TGTGCCATCAGTGAGTCGAGCCCCTCTTCAGATACGCAGTATTTT. Translated, it gives CAISESSPSSDTQYF. The genes are TRBV10-3 and TRBJ2-3; no clear D. CDR1 and CDR2 (germline): ENHRY, SYGVKD. V was shortened by 0 bases and J by 4 bases, with 11 bases between the two germline ends. The CDR3 runs to 15 residues.

This chain joins TRBV9 and TRBJ1-2; TRBD1 aligns across 7 bases. V shed 3 bases and J 3 bases; nucleotides not matched to a gene: 8. Germline V CDR1 and CDR2: SGDLS, YYNGEE. The CDR3 runs to 15 residues. The CDR3 is CASSGPTGMDYGYTF. The CDR3 DNA reads TGTGCCAGCAGCGGACCGACAGGGATGGACTATGGCTACACCTTC.

As DNA, the CDR3 is TGCAGCGTTGACTTCCGGGAGCGCCCAGGGGAGACCCAGTACTTC. This codes for CSVDFRERPGETQYF. The rearrangement uses TRBV29-1 and TRBJ2-5; perhaps TRBD2 as D (6 bases). V lost 3 bases and J 5 bases, leaving 19 bases between the germline ends. CDR1 and CDR2 (germline): SQVTM, ANQGSEA. The CDR3 covers 15 residues.

This chain connects TRBV6-1 to TRBJ1-2; 8 nucleotides line up with TRBD1. Trimming cost V 1 base and J 13 bases; bases outside gene matches: 8. This CDR3 spans 13 amino acids. Germline V gene sequence: CDR1 MNHNS, CDR2 SASEGT. The CDR3 nucleotides read TGTGCCAGCAGTGAAGGGGGACAGGACCTCTGCACCTTC. It encodes CASSEGGQDLCTF.

V is TRBV27 and J is TRBJ1-2; D remains unclear. This CDR3 is built from 12 residues. The germline CDR1 and CDR2 sequences are MNHEY and SMNVEV (reference sequence). Trimming cost V 2 bases and J 4 bases, with 5 bases left between them. CDR3 amino acids: CASSLTVYGYTF. In DNA, the CDR3 is TGTGCCAGCAGTTTAACAGTCTATGGCTACACCTTC.

CDR3 residues: CAWSRVRDYGYTF. The DNA of the CDR3 is TGTGCCTGGAGTAGAGTGAGAGACTATGGCTACACCTTC. The gene calls are TRBV30 and TRBJ1-2; D gene uncertain. CDR3 length: 13 residues. The germline CDR1 and CDR2 sequences are GTSNPN and SVGIG (reference sequence). V was pared by 2 bases and J by 3 bases, with 10 bases between.

The rearrangement links TRBV5-4 to TRBJ2-7; 11 nucleotides match TRBD1. This CDR3 is 16 amino acids long. J gave up 4 bases and V 4 bases, and 10 bases lay outside the gene matches. CDR1 is SGHNT and CDR2 is YYREEE in the germline V gene (reference sequence). CDR3 nucleotides: TGTGCCAGCAGCACCACTACCGGGACAGGGGGATACGAGCAGTACGTC. Its protein is CASSTTTGTGGYEQYV.

V and J are TRBV10-1 and TRBJ2-5, with 10 bases lining up with TRBD2. The J call is in doubt because the DNA end fits TRBJ2-7 better. In germline, CDR1 is WNHNN, CDR2 SYGVQD (reference sequence). The CDR3 loop spans 14 amino acids. CDR3: CASSASGSSYEQYF. The CDR3 DNA reads TGCGCCAGCAGTGCTAGCGGGAGCTCCTACGAGCAGTACTTC.

The chain uses TRBV15 and TRBJ2-1; no clear D. This CDR3 spans 13 amino acids. CDR1 is LNHNV, CDR2 YYDKDF, per germline (reference sequence). Trimming shortened V by 5 bases and J by 4 bases, and 9 bases separated the two germline ends. The CDR3 sequence: CATSPDTYNEQFF. The CDR3 DNA reads TGTGCCACCAGCCCAGACACGTACAATGAGCAGTTCTTC.

The V gene is TRBV19, the J gene TRBJ2-4, with D hard to call. The CDR3 is made up of 15 amino acids. Trimming took 5 bases from V and 0 from J, leaving 11 bases between them. From germline, CDR1 is LNHDA and CDR2 SQIVND (reference sequence). CDR3 loop: CASSRTAVAKNIQYF. CDR3 bases: TGTGCCAGTAGTCGAACCGCGGTAGCCAAAAACATTCAGTACTTC.

The chain has TRBV9 and TRBJ2-5; TRBD1 agrees at 8 bases. Unmatched junction bases numbered 9, after V lost 0 bases and J lost 5 bases. CDR3 length equals 16 residues. Germline assignment: CDR1 SGDLS and CDR2 YYNGEE. CDR3 residues: CASSVGTGLGSETQYF. Here the CDR3 DNA reads TGTGCCAGCAGCGTAGGGACAGGGTTGGGATCTGAGACCCAGTACTTC.

CDR3 in DNA: TGCGCCAGCAGCCAAACGGGACTAGCGGGACCCGGGGAGCTGTTTTTT. Translated: CASSQTGLAGPGELFF. The V call is TRBV4-1, the J call TRBJ2-2; 13 nucleotides match TRBD2. With 2 bases clipped from V and 6 bases from J, the junction kept 3 bases outside the gene matches. The CDR3 spans 16 residues. The germline CDR1 and CDR2 sequences are MGHRA and YSYEKL.

The rearrangement links TRBV6-5 to TRBJ1-1, with D unclear. This CDR3 spans 14 amino acids. Per the germline V gene, CDR1 is MNHEY and CDR2 is SVGAGI. Deletions cut 6 bases from V and 4 bases from J, with 15 bases between. The CDR3 sequence is CASRAFGFGTEAFF. For the CDR3, the DNA is TGTGCCAGCAGGGCCTTCGGGTTTGGCACTGAAGCTTTCTTT.